This T cell receptor (beta chain) was sequenced during a study of cytomegalovirus exposure and HLA in healthy donors. Points from the study as a whole: The tendency of first-cohort TCR clusters to co-occur in the 120 or so validation repertoires was identified by a subsequent analysis. Reportedly, diagnosis of cytomegalovirus status by the classifier showed high specificity and sensitivity. Rarity characterized most TCR sequences, yet some public TCRs appeared in many donors. The listing of about 150 TCR beta chains classed them as cytomegalovirus-associated.

A note on this clone: Antigen specificity is unknown.

The method was immunoSEQ multiplex PCR; TCRdb's version includes in-frame clones alone and lacks a portion of them. This sample has 85,000 to 120,000 clones, with approximately 95% found just once. Germline CDR1 is SNHLY and CDR2 is FYNNEI. With V trimmed by 4 bases and J by 8 bases, 20 bases remained unmatched. The CDR3 totals 19 residues. The receptor was derived from a woman between 18 and 30 years old in good health and CMV-seronegative. V and J are TRBV2 and TRBJ2-2; 9 bases are a match to TRBD2. Sequenced sample: PBMCs. CDR3 nucleotides: TGTGCCAGCAGTGTTCGCGGGGGGGCCCCCTCGATAACGTTTGGGGAGCTGTTTTTT. Amino acid sequence: CASSVRGGAPSITFGELFF.